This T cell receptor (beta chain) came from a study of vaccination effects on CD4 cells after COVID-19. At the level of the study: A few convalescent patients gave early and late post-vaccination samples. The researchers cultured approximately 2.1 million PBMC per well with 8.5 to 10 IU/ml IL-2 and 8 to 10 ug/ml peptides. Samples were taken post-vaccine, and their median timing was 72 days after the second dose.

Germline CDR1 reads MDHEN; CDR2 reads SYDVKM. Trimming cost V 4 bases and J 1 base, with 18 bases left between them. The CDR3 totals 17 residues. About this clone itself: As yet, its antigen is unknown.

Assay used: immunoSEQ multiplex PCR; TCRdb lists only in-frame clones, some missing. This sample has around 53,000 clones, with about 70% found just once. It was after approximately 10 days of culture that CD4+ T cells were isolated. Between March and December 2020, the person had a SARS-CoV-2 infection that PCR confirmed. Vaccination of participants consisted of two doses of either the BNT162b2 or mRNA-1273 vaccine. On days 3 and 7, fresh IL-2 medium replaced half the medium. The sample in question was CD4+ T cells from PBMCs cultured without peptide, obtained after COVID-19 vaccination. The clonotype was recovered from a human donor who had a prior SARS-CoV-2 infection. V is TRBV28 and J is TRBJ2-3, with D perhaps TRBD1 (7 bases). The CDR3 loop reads CASSSPAQGGGTDTQYF. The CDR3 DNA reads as TGTGCCAGCAGTTCCCCAGCGCAGGGGGGAGGCACAGATACGCAGTATTTT. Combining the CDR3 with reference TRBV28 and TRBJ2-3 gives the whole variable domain DVKVTQSSRYLVKRTGEKVFLECVQDMDHENMFWYRQDPGLGLRLIYFSYDVKMKEKGDIPEGYSVSREKKERFSLILESASTNQTSMYLCASSSPAQGGGTDTQYFGPGTRLTVL.